This T cell receptor (beta chain) was sequenced in a study of cytotoxic CD8 clonotypes in ibrutinib-treated CLL. Libraries of TCR beta were made from 1.5 to 2.5 micrograms of genomic DNA that came from cryopreserved PBMCs. Germline CDR1 and CDR2: MDHEN and SYDVKM. V was trimmed by 3 bases and J by 3 bases, leaving 12 bases between them. The CDR3 is 15 residues long. Study-wide results and caveats: Patients had baseline clonality above age-matched healthy donors, and this clonality moved with circulating CD8+ T-cell counts. Sampling times, which were not matched between the groups, differed between sustained-remission patients and progressing patients. Shared public clonotypes were rare, and on treatment they either got smaller or stayed the same.

This table comes from immunoSEQ multiplex PCR, and its TCRdb copy is limited to in-frame clones, with some not included. The sample contains fewer than 85,000 clones, around 79% of which appear only once. Notes on this clone: What it binds is not known.

This specimen was PBMCs, taken after 12 months of ibrutinib treatment. The sequence was collected from a human donor with chronic lymphocytic leukemia. V usage is TRBV28 and J usage is TRBJ2-4; weak D call: TRBD1 (6 bases). The chain's CDR3 is CASSFPGARKNIQYF. The CDR3 DNA follows: TGTGCCAGCAGTTTCCCAGGGGCGCGCAAAAACATTCAGTACTTC.